A single T cell receptor (beta chain) is shown here with its context. This sample is drawn from a study of blood T cell repertoires in COVID-19. CDR3 length: 14 amino acids. J gave up 8 bases and V 4 bases, and 8 bases lay outside the gene matches. Germline CDR1 reads WNHNN; CDR2 reads SYGVQD (reference sequence). The protocol was immunoSEQ multiplex PCR, while the TCRdb copy is restricted to in-frame clones and leaves out a portion. The sample holds some 30,000 clones, approximately 85% seen once. This TCR came from a man between 60 and 75 years old with active COVID-19. Sequencing input: peripheral blood. The chain combines TRBV10-1 with TRBJ2-1; 7 bases agree with TRBD2. CDR3 residues: CASSASGDWDEQFF. In DNA form, the CDR3 reads TGCGCCAGCAGTGCTAGCGGAGACTGGGATGAGCAGTTCTTC.